These T cell receptor beta chains were read from a single sample in a study of shared clonotypes between healthy human individuals. Only in-frame clones appear in the TCRdb table, and some are missing; sequencing was by immunoSEQ multiplex PCR. The sample shows about a million clones, roughly 77% of them seen only once. Sequenced input: memory CD4+ T cells from PBMCs. The source of these receptors is a young man in good health. Some clones in this sample may be carry-over from other donors' samples. Each CDR3 is given with its conserved first and last residue. Fields, in order: V gene, D gene, J gene, clone size, CDR3 DNA, CDR3 protein. The D gene is left open where the match is weak. Size tells how often a clone was seen (once, few, many) or the class of an expanded clone, and some rows leave it out.

>TRBV6-6|NA|TRBJ1-5|NA
TGTGCCAGCAGTTACTCGGGAGAGGTTCAGCCCCAGCATTTT
CASSYSGEVQPQHF
>TRBV30|NA|TRBJ2-7|NA
TGTGCCTGGAGTCGGGGTCACACCTACGAGCAGTACTTC
CAWSRGHTYEQYF
>TRBV18|NA|TRBJ2-1|once
TGTGCCAGCTCCCACGACAGCTCCTACAATGAGCAGTTCTTC
CASSHDSSYNEQFF
>TRBV5-1|TRBD2|TRBJ2-3|NA
TGCGCCAGCAGCTTGGCGACTAGCGGATTCACAGATACGCAGTATTTT
CASSLATSGFTDTQYF
>TRBV5-1|TRBD1|TRBJ1-1|NA
TGCGCCAGCAGCTTGGTGGACAGGGCCACTGAAGCTTTCTTT
CASSLVDRATEAFF
>TRBV10-3|NA|TRBJ2-2|once
TGTGCCATCAGACAGAATTTGGGCACCGGGGAGCTGTTTTTT
CAIRQNLGTGELFF
>TRBV15|NA|TRBJ2-7|NA
TGTGCCACCAGCAGAGTGGTCGGCTACGAGCAGTACTTC
CATSRVVGYEQYF
>TRBV5-1|TRBD2|TRBJ2-1|NA
TGCGCCAGCAGCGGAGCCGGGACTAGCTCCTACAATGAGCAGTTCTTC
CASSGAGTSSYNEQFF
>TRBV6-5|TRBD2|TRBJ2-7|NA
TGTGCCAGCAGTCGACAAGCGGGAGGGGGTTGGGAGCAGTACTTC
CASSRQAGGGWEQYF
>TRBV2|TRBD1|TRBJ1-2|few
TGTGCCAGCAGTAGAGGACAGGGGGGTAACTATGGCTACACCTTC
CASSRGQGGNYGYTF
>TRBV7-2|NA|TRBJ2-7|once
TGTGCCAGCAGCTTAGCCTCTAATCGGGGCGAGCAGTACTTC
CASSLASNRGEQYF
>TRBV7-9|TRBD1|TRBJ1-2|NA
TGTGCCAGCAGGACAGACAGGGCTGGCTACACCTTC
CASRTDRAGYTF
>TRBV28|NA|TRBJ2-2|NA
TGTGCCAGCCGCATCGGACAGAACACCGGGGAGCTGTTTTTT
CASRIGQNTGELFF
>TRBV5-1|TRBD2|TRBJ2-1|few
TGCGCCAGCAGCCCCGCGAATCGAGGGCTAGCGGGGGGGAATGAGCAGTTCTTC
CASSPANRGLAGGNEQFF
>TRBV5-6|TRBD1|TRBJ2-1|few
TGTGCCAGCAGCCGCTCGACAGGGTTGGCCTACAATGAGCAGTTCTTC
CASSRSTGLAYNEQFF
>TRBV5-8|NA|TRBJ2-3|NA
TGTGCCAGCAGCCTAAGCGTAACCGGGGACACAGATACGCAGTATTTT
CASSLSVTGDTDTQYF
>TRBV11-2|NA|TRBJ2-2|NA
TGTGCCAGCAGCCCTGGTCTCCTAGTGGACACCGGGGAGCTGTTTTTT
CASSPGLLVDTGELFF
>TRBV20-1|NA|TRBJ2-1|NA
TGCAGTGCTATTTTCTTAAATGAGCAGTTCTTC
CSAIFLNEQFF
>TRBV28|NA|TRBJ2-6|NA
TGTGCCAGCAGTTTAGGAGGGGCCAACGTCCTGACTTTC
CASSLGGANVLTF
>TRBV10-3|NA|TRBJ2-5|once
TGTGCCATCAGTGAGTCCCAAGCGGCAGCACAAGAGACCCAGTACTTC
CAISESQAAAQETQYF
>TRBV7-2|TRBD2|TRBJ2-7|few
TGTGCCAGCAGCTTACGTCTAGCGGTACTCGAGCAGTACTTC
CASSLRLAVLEQYF
>TRBV5-1|TRBD2|TRBJ2-2|NA
TGCGCCAGCAGCTCGGGAGCGGGGCCGAACACCGGGGAGCTGTTTTTT
CASSSGAGPNTGELFF